One sample yielded the 4 T cell receptor beta chains listed below, sequenced in a study of CD8+CD57+ T cells in acquired aplastic anemia. Template material for TCR beta VDJ and CDR3 profiling consisted of genomic DNA. TCRdb processed the reads anew with MiXCR; each CDR3 protein has one entry. The sample has about 54,000 distinct CDR3 sequences; around 50% are singletons. Patients picked for sequencing had shown CD8+CD57+ cell expansion detected by flow cytometry. The specimen was sorted CD4+, CD8+, or CD8+CD57+ T cells (not recorded which) from PBMCs. Receptors originate from a human donor with aplastic anemia.

This clonotype was found many times. The genes are TRBV2 and TRBJ2-2; D remains unclear. This CDR3 region has 14 residues. The V gene lost 2 bases and the J gene lost 3 bases, with 7 bases spanning the gap. The V gene's germline CDR1 is SNHLY and CDR2 FYNNEI. DNA for the CDR3: TGTGCCAGCAGTGAACGATGGGACACCGGGGAGCTGTTTTTT. Its protein is CASSERWDTGELFF.

The rearrangement joins TRBV7-2 to TRBJ2-2, with D unresolved. There are 13 residues in the CDR3. With 4 bases removed from V and 2 bases from J, the gap between germline ends came to 5 bases. Per the germline V gene, CDR1 is SGHTA and CDR2 is FQGNSA. The CDR3: CASSWGNTGELFF. In nucleotides, the CDR3 is TGTGCCAGCAGCTGGGGAAACACCGGGGAGCTGTTTTTT.

This clonotype was counted only a few times. The V call is TRBV14, the J call TRBJ2-3, with 8 positions matching TRBD1. Germline V gene sequence: CDR1 SGHDN, CDR2 FVKESK. V shed 0 bases, J shed 13 bases, and the junction held 6 bases outside the gene matches. CDR3 length equals 13 residues. The CDR3 DNA sequence: TGTGCCAGCAGCCAAGAGGCGACAGGGGCGGAGTATTTT. This gives the protein CASSQEATGAEYF.

This chain connects TRBV25-1 to TRBJ2-2; tentatively, D is TRBD1 (5 bases). This CDR3 region has 14 residues. CDR1 is MGHDK, CDR2 SYGVNS, per germline. V was clipped by 6 bases and J by 4 bases, with 12 bases between them. CDR3 coding DNA: TGTGCCAGCAGCCGGTGGGGCAGCACCGGGGAGCTGTTTTTT. Residues: CASSRWGSTGELFF.